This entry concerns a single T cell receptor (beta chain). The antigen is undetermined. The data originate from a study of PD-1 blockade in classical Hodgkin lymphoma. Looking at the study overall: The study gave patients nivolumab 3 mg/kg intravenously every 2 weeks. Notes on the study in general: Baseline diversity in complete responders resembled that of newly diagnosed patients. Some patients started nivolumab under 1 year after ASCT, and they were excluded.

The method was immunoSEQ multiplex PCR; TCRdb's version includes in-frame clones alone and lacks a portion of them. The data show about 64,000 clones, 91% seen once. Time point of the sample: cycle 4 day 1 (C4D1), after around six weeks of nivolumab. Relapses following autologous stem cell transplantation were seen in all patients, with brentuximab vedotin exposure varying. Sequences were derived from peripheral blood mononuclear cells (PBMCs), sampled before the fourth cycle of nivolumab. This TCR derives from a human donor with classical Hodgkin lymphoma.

CDR3 sequence: CASSLRQTEAFF. CDR3 coding DNA: TGTGCCAGCAGCTTAAGACAGACTGAAGCTTTCTTT. The rearrangement links TRBV13 to TRBJ1-1; D might be TRBD1 (5 bases). Trimming removed 2 bases at V and 5 bases at J, with 6 bases between. This CDR3 is 12 amino acids long. CDR1 PRHDT and CDR2 FYEKMQ come from the germline V gene (reference sequence).